This T cell receptor beta chain was retrieved from a study of low-dose radiotherapy and immunotherapy resistance in tumors. Primers targeting TRAV and TRBV primed first-strand cDNA, covering alpha and beta chains. The authors ran approximately 20 PCR cycles to amplify TCRs with a constant-region primer and V-primer adapter. TCRdb independently ran MiXCR on the reads; one entry per CDR3 protein. This sample has roughly 38,000 distinct CDR3 sequences; less than 25% occur once, and the top ten carry about 9.2%. Indicated time point: after trial treatment. Treatment in this sample: LDRT plus nivolumab, ipilimumab, low-dose cyclophosphamide and aspirin (RACIN trial). Those eligible were patients bearing advanced solid tumors lacking tumor-infiltrating lymphocytes. The length of the CDR3 is 14 residues. V gave up 1 base and J gave up 0 bases, with 8 bases separating them. Germline CDR1 GTSNPN, CDR2 SVGIG (reference sequence).

The table lists this clonotype with many counts. The specimen comprised PBMCs, sampled after low-dose radiotherapy plus immunotherapy. This sequence joins TRBV30 and TRBJ2-3; unclear D gene. This receptor was identified in a female donor with ovarian cancer. The CDR3 is CAWSDSTSTDTQYF. The CDR3 DNA reads TGTGCCTGGAGTGACTCGACTAGCACAGATACGCAGTATTTT.